The rows below give T cell receptor beta chains drawn from one sample of a study of T cell responses to AZD1222 COVID-19 vaccine. The data were produced by immunoSEQ multiplex PCR, yet TCRdb's version contains in-frame clones alone and is incomplete. The repertoire holds over 50,000 clones, around 85% seen once, with 26% in the top ten. Sequencing was performed on peripheral blood, taken 28 days after the second AZD1222 dose. The receptors come from an adult who received the AZD1222 COVID-19 vaccine. Each CDR3 is given with its conserved first and last residue. A D gene is named only where the DNA matches it firmly. A clone size is listed for some rows: how often the clone was seen (once, few, many), or a class if it is expanded.

J gene	V gene	D gene	clone size	CDR3 DNA	CDR3 protein
TRBJ2-7	TRBV6-5	TRBD1	NA	TGTGCCAGCAGAAAGACAGGGGGGAACTCCTACGAGCAGTACTTC	CASRKTGGNSYEQYF
TRBJ2-3	TRBV9	TRBD2	NA	TGTGCCAGCAGCGTAACGACTAGCGGGAGCCCAGATACGCAGTATTTT	CASSVTTSGSPDTQYF
TRBJ2-6	TRBV30	TRBD1	once	TGTGCCTGGAGTGGAGACAGGGTAGGAGCCAACGTCCTGACTTTC	CAWSGDRVGANVLTF
TRBJ2-7	TRBV18	TRBD1	NA	TGTGCCAGCTCACCAATTCAACAGGGGAACTACGAGCAGTACTTC	CASSPIQQGNYEQYF
TRBJ2-5	TRBV2	TRBD2	once	TGTGCCAGCAGTAAAGGGACTAGCCTTATCCAAGAGACCCAGTACTTC	CASSKGTSLIQETQYF
TRBJ2-4	TRBV28	NA	NA	TGTGCCAGCAGTACTGAGGGGTTCCCGGTCGAAAACATTCAGTACTTC	CASSTEGFPVENIQYF
TRBJ1-2	TRBV11-2	NA	few	TGTGCCAGCAGCTTAGATACCAGGTTCCATGGCTACACCTTC	CASSLDTRFHGYTF
TRBJ1-5	TRBV28	TRBD1	NA	TGTGCCAGCAGAGACAGGGTTAGGTTCAATCAGCCCCAGCATTTT	CASRDRVRFNQPQHF
TRBJ2-7	TRBV30	NA	NA	TGTGCCTGGACAGGCGTGACCACCTACGAGCAGTACTTC	CAWTGVTTYEQYF
TRBJ2-2	TRBV28	TRBD2	NA	TGTGCCAGCAGGACTAGCGGGAGAGGAGCCGGGGAGCTGTTTTTT	CASRTSGRGAGELFF
TRBJ2-1	TRBV28	TRBD1	NA	TGTGCCAGCAGTTCCCGACAGGGGTACTCCTACAATGAGCAGTTCTTC	CASSSRQGYSYNEQFF
TRBJ2-3	TRBV2	TRBD2	NA	TGTGCCAGCAGTGAGGGACTAGCGCGAAGCACAGATACGCAGTATTTT	CASSEGLARSTDTQYF
TRBJ2-7	TRBV27	TRBD2	NA	TGTGCCAGCGGGGGACTAGCGACCCACTACGAGCAGTACTTC	CASGGLATHYEQYF
TRBJ2-2	TRBV7-6	TRBD2	NA	TGTGCCAGCAGCCCTTACCGAGGCGGGAGTACCAACACCGGGGAGCTGTTTTTT	CASSPYRGGSTNTGELFF
TRBJ2-4	TRBV28	TRBD2	NA	TGTGCCAGCAGTCCTTACCCGACGAAGGGGACTAATTTGAACATTCAGTACTTC	CASSPYPTKGTNLNIQYF
TRBJ2-1	TRBV28	TRBD1	NA	TGTGCCAGCAGTTTACCGGGACAGGGGGTAGGTGAGCAGTTCTTC	CASSLPGQGVGEQFF
TRBJ1-4	TRBV10-3	TRBD1	NA	TGTGCCACCGGACAGGGGTTTGAAAAACTGTTTTTT	CATGQGFEKLFF
TRBJ2-7	TRBV6-5	TRBD2	NA	TGTGCCAGCAGACAGACTATAGCGGGAGTTCACGAGCAGTACTTC	CASRQTIAGVHEQYF
TRBJ1-3	TRBV2	NA	NA	TGTGCCAGCAGTCCTCGACTGAGCTCTGGAAACACCATATATTTT	CASSPRLSSGNTIYF
TRBJ2-6	TRBV28	NA	NA	TGTGCCAGCAGTGGAGGACCGACCGGATCTTCTGGGGCCAACGTCCTGACTTTC	CASSGGPTGSSGANVLTF
TRBJ2-1	TRBV27	NA	once	TGTGCCAGCAGCCGGACAGTCGGATCCTACAATGAGCAGTTCTTC	CASSRTVGSYNEQFF
TRBJ2-1	TRBV5-8	NA	NA	TGTGCCAGCAGCCCCGGGGTACAGGGTTACAATGAGCAGTTCTTC	CASSPGVQGYNEQFF
TRBJ2-1	TRBV19	NA	NA	TGTGCCAGTAGTATACGTAGCTCCGACTCCTACAATGAGCAGTTCTTC	CASSIRSSDSYNEQFF
TRBJ2-7	TRBV6-5	NA	NA	TGTGCCAGCAAAGCGGTCTCCTACGAGCAGTACTTC	CASKAVSYEQYF
TRBJ1-1	TRBV18	NA	once	TGTGCCAGCTCACCGGTATCTATCAGGGACACTGAAGCTTTCTTT	CASSPVSIRDTEAFF
TRBJ1-1	TRBV28	NA	NA	TGTGCCAGCAGGAATCCCAGGGGGAACACTGAAGCTTTCTTT	CASRNPRGNTEAFF
TRBJ1-1	TRBV28	NA	NA	TGTGCCTCACACTCGAACACTGAAGCTTTCTTT	CASHSNTEAFF
TRBJ2-1	TRBV7-6	NA	NA	TGTGCCAGCAGCTTATTCCGAAGCTCCTACAATGAGCAGTTCTTC	CASSLFRSSYNEQFF
TRBJ2-3	TRBV10-3	NA	NA	TGTGCCATCAGTGCTGGCGCGGGATTCACAGATACGCAGTATTTT	CAISAGAGFTDTQYF
TRBJ2-1	TRBV24-1	NA	NA	TGTGCCACCAGTGGTCGCCCTGTAGCGAACTACAATGAGCAGTTCTTC	CATSGRPVANYNEQFF
TRBJ1-6	TRBV28	TRBD1	NA	TGTGCCAGCAGTCTCCCGACAGGGGAAAGATCACCCCTCCACTTT	CASSLPTGERSPLHF
TRBJ2-7	TRBV2	NA	NA	TGTGCCAGCTCCTCCCGGGGGAGAGGGGAACGCGAGCAGTACTTC	CASSSRGRGEREQYF
TRBJ2-1	TRBV7-7	NA	once	TGTGCCAGCAGCTCCACCGGGGTTGGCGAGCAGTTCTTC	CASSSTGVGEQFF
TRBJ2-1	TRBV28	NA	NA	TGTGCCAGCAGTTTAATTGGGAGAGAGCAGTTCTTC	CASSLIGREQFF
TRBJ1-1	TRBV29-1	NA	NA	TGCAGCGTTTTGAGTCGGTCAAGCAACACTGAAGCTTTCTTT	CSVLSRSSNTEAFF